The clone carrying this T cell receptor (beta chain) has a handful of counts. As yet, its antigen is unknown. This specimen comes from a study of beta chain features in type 1 diabetes. The study, taken as a whole, reports: A pattern of fewer insertions and more deletions at VDJ junctions was seen in type 1 diabetes patients. Compared with healthy donors, patients appeared to share more similar naive, central memory and regulatory TCRB repertoires.

The isolated RNA, all of it, was reverse transcribed, so expressed TCRB transcripts were what got sequenced. Method: immunoSEQ multiplex PCR; TCRdb's copy keeps in-frame clones and lacks some. Altogether some 900,000 clones are present, roughly 16% being singletons, with the ten largest covering 0.023%. Once sorted, every population was more than 98% pure. Looked up from germline, CDR1 is SGHAT and CDR2 is FQDESV (reference sequence). Trimming stripped 4 bases from V and 2 bases from J, with 12 bases between. The CDR3 runs 14 residues. The genes are TRBV11-1 and TRBJ2-7; D is uncertain. The material sequenced was naive CD4+ T cells from blood. The clonotype was recovered from a woman between 18 and 29 years old in good health. The DNA for the CDR3 is TGTGCCAGCAGCTCAACAGTCAACCCCTACGAGCAGTACTTC. It translates to CASSSTVNPYEQYF.